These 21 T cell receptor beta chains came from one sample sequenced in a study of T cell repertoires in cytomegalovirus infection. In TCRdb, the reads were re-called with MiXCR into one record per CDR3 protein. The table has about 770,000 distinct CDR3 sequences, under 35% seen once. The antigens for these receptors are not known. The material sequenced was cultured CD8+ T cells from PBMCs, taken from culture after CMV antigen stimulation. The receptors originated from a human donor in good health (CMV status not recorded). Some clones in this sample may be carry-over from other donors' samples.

The DNA of the CDR3 is TGTGCCAGCAGTTACTCGGCAGGGCCCCACAATGAGCAGTTCTTC. Its translation is CASSYSAGPHNEQFF. This chain uses TRBV6-5 with TRBJ2-1; perhaps TRBD1 as D (5 bases). CDR1 and CDR2 (germline): MNHEY, SVGAGI. V was cut by 0 bases and J by 5 bases, with 11 bases left in between. The CDR3 runs to 15 residues.

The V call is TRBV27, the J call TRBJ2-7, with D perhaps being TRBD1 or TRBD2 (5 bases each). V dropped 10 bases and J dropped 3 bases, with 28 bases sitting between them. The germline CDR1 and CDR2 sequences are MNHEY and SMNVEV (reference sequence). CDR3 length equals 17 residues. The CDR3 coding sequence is TGTGCCACCCTACGATTTGGTCAGGGTCGGGACGGCTACGAGCAGTACTTC. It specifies CATLRFGQGRDGYEQYF.

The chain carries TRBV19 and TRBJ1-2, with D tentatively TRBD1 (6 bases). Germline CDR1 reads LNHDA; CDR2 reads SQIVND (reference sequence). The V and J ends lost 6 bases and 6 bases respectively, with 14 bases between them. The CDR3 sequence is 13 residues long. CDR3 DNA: TGTGCCAGTAGCTTCGGGACACCACATGGCTACACCTTC. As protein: CASSFGTPHGYTF.

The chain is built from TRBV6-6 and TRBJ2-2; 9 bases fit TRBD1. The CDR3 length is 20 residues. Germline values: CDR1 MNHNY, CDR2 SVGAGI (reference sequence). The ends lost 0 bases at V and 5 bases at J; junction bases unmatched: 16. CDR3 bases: TGTGCCAGCAGTTACTCGACCCTTCTTACAGGGGGCGGTTTGACCGGGGAGCTGTTTTTT. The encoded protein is CASSYSTLLTGGGLTGELFF.

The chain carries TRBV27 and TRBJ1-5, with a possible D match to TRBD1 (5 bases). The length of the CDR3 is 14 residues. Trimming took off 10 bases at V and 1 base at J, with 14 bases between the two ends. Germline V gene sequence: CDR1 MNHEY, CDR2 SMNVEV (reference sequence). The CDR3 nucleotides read TGTGCCACTGGGGCACTTTTGAGCAATCAGCCCCAGCATTTT. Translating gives CATGALLSNQPQHF.

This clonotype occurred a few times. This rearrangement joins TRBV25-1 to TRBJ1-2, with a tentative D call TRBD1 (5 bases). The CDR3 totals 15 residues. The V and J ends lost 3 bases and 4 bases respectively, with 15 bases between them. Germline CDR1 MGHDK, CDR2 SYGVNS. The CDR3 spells CASSEGGGEFYGYTF. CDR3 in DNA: TGTGCCAGCAGTGAGGGGGGGGGAGAGTTCTATGGCTACACCTTC.

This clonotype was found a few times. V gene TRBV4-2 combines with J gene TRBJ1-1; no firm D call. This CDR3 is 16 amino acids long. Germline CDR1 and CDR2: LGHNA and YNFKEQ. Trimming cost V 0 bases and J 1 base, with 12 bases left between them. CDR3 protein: CASSQDQTASNTEAFF. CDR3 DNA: TGTGCCAGCAGCCAAGATCAAACGGCATCGAACACTGAAGCTTTCTTT.

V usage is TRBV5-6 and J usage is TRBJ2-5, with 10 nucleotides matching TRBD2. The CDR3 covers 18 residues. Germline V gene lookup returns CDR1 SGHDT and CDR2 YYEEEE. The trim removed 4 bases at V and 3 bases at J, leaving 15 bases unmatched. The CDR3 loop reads CASSPDIVAGGSEETQYF. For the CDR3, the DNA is TGTGCCAGCAGCCCAGACATTGTAGCGGGGGGTTCGGAAGAGACCCAGTACTTC.

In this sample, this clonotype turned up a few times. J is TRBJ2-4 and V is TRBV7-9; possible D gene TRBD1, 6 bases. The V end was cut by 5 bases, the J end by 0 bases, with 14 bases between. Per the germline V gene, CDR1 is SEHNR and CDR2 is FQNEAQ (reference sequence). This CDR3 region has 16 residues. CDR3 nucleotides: TGTGCCAGCAGCATCGACAGGAGTTTAGCCAAAAACATTCAGTACTTC. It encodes CASSIDRSLAKNIQYF.

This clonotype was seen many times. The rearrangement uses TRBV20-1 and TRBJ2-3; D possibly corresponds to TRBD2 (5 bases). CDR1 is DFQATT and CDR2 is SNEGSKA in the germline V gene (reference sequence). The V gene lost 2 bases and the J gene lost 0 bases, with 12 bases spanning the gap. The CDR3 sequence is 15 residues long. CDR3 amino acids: CSARIAGPSTDTQYF. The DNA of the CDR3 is TGCAGTGCTAGAATCGCGGGTCCCAGCACAGATACGCAGTATTTT.

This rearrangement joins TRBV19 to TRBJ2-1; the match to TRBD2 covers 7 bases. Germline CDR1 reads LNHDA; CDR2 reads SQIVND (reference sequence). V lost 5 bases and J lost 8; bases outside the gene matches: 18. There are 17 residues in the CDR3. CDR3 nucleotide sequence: TGTGCCAGTAGTGCCTACGTTGGCGGGAGCGTGGAGGATGAGCAGTTCTTC. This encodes CASSAYVGGSVEDEQFF.

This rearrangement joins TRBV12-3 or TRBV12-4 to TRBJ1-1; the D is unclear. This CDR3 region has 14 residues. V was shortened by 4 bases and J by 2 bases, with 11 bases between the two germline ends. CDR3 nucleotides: TGTGCCAGCAGTTGGGGAAGCTTAAACACTGAAGCTTTCTTT. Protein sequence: CASSWGSLNTEAFF.

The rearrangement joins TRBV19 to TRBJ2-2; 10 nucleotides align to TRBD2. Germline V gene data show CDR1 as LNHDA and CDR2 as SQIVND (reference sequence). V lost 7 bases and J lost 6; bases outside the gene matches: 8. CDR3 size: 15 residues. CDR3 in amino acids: CASKERGGQSGELFF. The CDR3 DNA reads TGTGCCAGTAAAGAGCGGGGGGGCCAGTCCGGGGAGCTGTTTTTT.

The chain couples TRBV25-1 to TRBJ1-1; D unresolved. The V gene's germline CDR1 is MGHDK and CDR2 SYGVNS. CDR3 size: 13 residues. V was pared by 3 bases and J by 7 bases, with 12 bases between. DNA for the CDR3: TGTGCCAGCAGTGATGGACCTCCAGGTGAAGCTTTCTTT. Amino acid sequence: CASSDGPPGEAFF.

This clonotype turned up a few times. This CDR3 reads CASSMTSGDFGEQYF. The CDR3 coding sequence is TGTGCCAGCTCGATGACTAGCGGGGACTTCGGCGAGCAGTACTTC. V and J are TRBV6-6 and TRBJ2-7; 11 bases agree with TRBD2. Germline lookup yields CDR1 MNHNY and CDR2 SVGAGI (reference sequence). This CDR3 comprises 15 residues. After removal of 8 bases from V and 6 bases from J, the junction contained 12 bases not matched to a gene.

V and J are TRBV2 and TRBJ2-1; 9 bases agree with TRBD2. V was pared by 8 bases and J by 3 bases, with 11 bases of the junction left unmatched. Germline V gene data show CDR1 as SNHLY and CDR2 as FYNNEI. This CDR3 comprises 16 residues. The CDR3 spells CASPLQTSGFYNEQFF. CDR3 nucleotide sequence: TGTGCCAGCCCTCTTCAGACTAGCGGATTCTACAATGAGCAGTTCTTC. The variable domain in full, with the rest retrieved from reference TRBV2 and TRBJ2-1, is EPEVTQTPSHQVTQMGQEVILRCVPISNHLYFYWYRQILGQKVEFLVSFYNNEISEKSEIFDDQFSVERPDGSNFTLKIRSTKLEDSAMYFCASPLQTSGFYNEQFFGPGTRLTVL.

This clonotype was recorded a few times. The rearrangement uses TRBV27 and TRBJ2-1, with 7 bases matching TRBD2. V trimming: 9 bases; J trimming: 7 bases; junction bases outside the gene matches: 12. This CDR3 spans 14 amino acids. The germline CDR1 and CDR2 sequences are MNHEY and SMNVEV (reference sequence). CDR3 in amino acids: CASCPGGPCNEQFF. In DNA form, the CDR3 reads TGTGCCAGTTGCCCGGGGGGACCGTGTAATGAGCAGTTCTTC.

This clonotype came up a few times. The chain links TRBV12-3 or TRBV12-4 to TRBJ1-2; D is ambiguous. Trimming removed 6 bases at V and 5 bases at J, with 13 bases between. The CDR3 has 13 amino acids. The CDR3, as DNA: TGTGCCAGCAGGCCGGGAGTGGAGTATGGCTACACCTTC. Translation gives CASRPGVEYGYTF.

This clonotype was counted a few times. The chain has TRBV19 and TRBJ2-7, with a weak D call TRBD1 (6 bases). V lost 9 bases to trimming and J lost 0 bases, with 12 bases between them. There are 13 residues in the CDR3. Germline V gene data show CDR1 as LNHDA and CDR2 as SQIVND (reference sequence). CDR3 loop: CASRDTSSYEQYV. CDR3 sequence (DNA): TGTGCCAGCCGGGACACCAGCTCCTACGAGCAGTACGTC.

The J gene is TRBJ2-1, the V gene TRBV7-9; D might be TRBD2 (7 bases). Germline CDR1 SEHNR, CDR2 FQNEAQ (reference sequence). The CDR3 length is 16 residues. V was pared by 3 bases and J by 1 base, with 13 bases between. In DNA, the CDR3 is TGTGCCAGCAGCTTGGGAGGGGGTCCTTCCTACAATGAGCAGTTCTTC. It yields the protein CASSLGGGPSYNEQFF. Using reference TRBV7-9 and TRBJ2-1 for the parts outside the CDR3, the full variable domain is DTGVSQNPRHKITKRGQNVTFRCDPISEHNRLYWYRQTLGQGPEFLTYFQNEAQLEKSRLLSDRFSAERPKGSFSTLEIQRTEQGDSAMYLCASSLGGGPSYNEQFFGPGTRLTVL.

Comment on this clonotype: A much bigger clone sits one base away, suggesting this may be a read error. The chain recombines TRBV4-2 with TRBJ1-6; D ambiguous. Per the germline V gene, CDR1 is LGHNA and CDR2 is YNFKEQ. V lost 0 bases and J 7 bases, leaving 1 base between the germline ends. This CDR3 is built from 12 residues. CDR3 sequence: CASSQENSPLHF. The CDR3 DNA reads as TGTGCCAGCAGCCAAGAAAATTCACCCCTCCACTTT.